Following are 3 T cell receptor beta chains from one sample sequenced in a study of shared clonotypes between healthy human individuals. Cells designated naive CD8 were CD45RO-negative and were positively selected for CCR7, with terminally differentiated effector memory CD45RA+ cells excluded. Data came from immunoSEQ multiplex PCR; TCRdb stores just in-frame clones and leaves some out. The table shows about 2 million clones, with approximately 94% occurring only once. The source material was naive CD8+ T cells sorted from blood. These receptors were obtained from a man aged 18 to 30 in good health.

V is TRBV28 and J is TRBJ2-1, with D tentatively TRBD2 (6 bases). V lost 1 base, J lost 0 bases, and 13 bases lay in between. The CDR3 covers 17 residues. CDR1 MDHEN and CDR2 SYDVKM come from the germline V gene. CDR3 DNA: TGTGCCAGCAGTTTATCCTGGCGGGGAGTCTCCTACAATGAGCAGTTCTTC. It is translated as CASSLSWRGVSYNEQFF.

The CDR3 DNA reads TGTGCCAGCAGCGTAGGGGACAGCAAAGAGACCCAGTACTTC. It is translated as CASSVGDSKETQYF. The gene calls are TRBV9 and TRBJ2-5; TRBD1 agrees at 7 bases. V lost 0 bases, J lost 3 bases, and 2 bases stayed unmatched. Germline V gives CDR1 SGDLS, CDR2 YYNGEE. The CDR3 is 14 amino acids. The full variable domain, completed using reference TRBV9 and TRBJ2-5, is DSGVTQTPKHLITATGQRVTLRCSPRSGDLSVYWYQQSLDQGLQFLIQYYNGEERAKGNILERFSAQQFPDLHSELNLSSLELGDSALYFCASSVGDSKETQYFGPGTRLLVL.

Points on this clone: Other DNA sequences in the same sample also yield this CDR3. The gene calls are TRBV5-1 and TRBJ2-7; TRBD1 matches 11 bases. The CDR3 is made up of 14 amino acids. Looked up from germline, CDR1 is SGHRS and CDR2 is YFSETQ. Trimming at V came to 3 bases and at J to 4 bases, leaving 3 bases not matched to a gene. DNA for the CDR3: TGCGCCAGCAGCTATGGGACAGGGGGATACGAGCAGTACTTC. It codes for CASSYGTGGYEQYF.